This TCR beta chain is drawn from a study of T cells expressing NK-cell markers. General observations from the study: Six or seven donors had dominant NKG2C+ clonotypes that comprised about 1.0-7.5% of their CD8+ T cells. Unclear, still, was the HCMV specificity of the expanded NKG2C+ T cell clones.

Germline V gene sequence: CDR1 SGHVS, CDR2 FNYEAQ. The CDR3 is 14 amino acids. With regard to this clonotype: The antigen is undetermined.

Libraries used 5'RACE template switching adding universal primer site and UMIs. After re-calling the 5' RACE reads, TCRdb lists one entry per CDR3 protein, DNA absent. The sample includes 140,000 or so distinct CDR3 sequences. Sequenced material: blood T cells: a sorted CD56 or NKG2C T cell subset, CD4+ or CD8+ T cells, or bulk PBMC T cells (not recorded which). The clonotype was recovered from a man between 18 and 29 years old in good health. The chain carries TRBV7-6 and TRBJ2-7. CDR3: CASSLDPSSYEQYF.